The 14 T cell receptor beta chains below come from one sample, sequenced in a study of T-cell memory formation after mild COVID-19 (dated by TCRdb to the early 2020s). Receptor libraries were prepared by 5' RACE. Sequencing was carried out with an Illumina NovaSeq 6000. The public reads were reprocessed in TCRdb via fastp at Q25 and MiXCR, keeping in-frame beta chains. Rows are combined by CDR3 protein, so each entry shows the most common genes and DNA. The sample data list about 440,000 distinct CDR3 sequences, and over 15% of these were observed just once. 7.5% to 9.5% of the sample is held by the ten biggest clonotypes. Sequencing was performed on PBMCs or a T cell subset sorted from them (not recorded which). The receptors shown here come from an adult woman who had mild COVID-19 (a few samples of this study predate the infection). The sample titles of this study are shuffled in the database, so cell type and time point are left out; the donor was told from shared clones.

There are a few counts of this clonotype. V gene TRBV5-1 combines with J gene TRBJ2-1; unclear D gene. CDR1 and CDR2 from the germline V gene are SGHRS and YFSETQ. CDR3 size: 15 residues. The V gene lost 0 bases and the J gene lost 6 bases, with 13 bases spanning the gap. The CDR3 is CASSLDKVGSNEQFF. In nucleotides, the CDR3 is TGCGCCAGCAGCTTGGACAAGGTTGGCAGCAATGAGCAGTTCTTC.

The CDR3 bases are TGTGCCAGCAGCTTGAGGCTAGCGAGCTCCTACAATGAGCAGTTCTTC. Translation: CASSLRLASSYNEQFF. The chain employs TRBV5-5 and TRBJ2-1; a possible D gene is TRBD2 (6 bases). V lost 1 base to trimming and J lost 0 bases, with 11 bases between them. The CDR3 has 16 amino acids. The germline gives CDR1 SGHKS, CDR2 YYEKEE (reference sequence). The full variable domain, its missing parts supplied by reference TRBV5-5 and TRBJ2-1, is DAGVTQSPTHLIKTRGQQVTLRCSPISGHKSVSWYQQVLGQGPQFIFQYYEKEERGRGNFPDRFSARQFPNYSSELNVNALLLGDSALYLCASSLRLASSYNEQFFGPGTRLTVL.

The V and J genes are TRBV5-4 and TRBJ2-7, with D maybe TRBD2 (7 bases). Germline CDR1 is SGHNT and CDR2 is YYREEE (reference sequence). CDR3 length equals 14 residues. Trimming removed 3 bases at V and 6 bases at J, with 16 bases between. The CDR3 loop reads CASSSGGGGVEQYF. The CDR3 region has the DNA TGTGCCAGCAGCTCTGGAGGAGGGGGGGTCGAGCAGTACTTC.

The genes are TRBV29-1 and TRBJ1-6; a weak D match, TRBD1 (6 bases). The CDR3 loop spans 13 amino acids. Germline V gene lookup returns CDR1 SQVTM and CDR2 ANQGSEA. V was shortened by 6 bases and J by 7 bases, with 13 bases between the two germline ends. CDR3 residues: CSVRTEPNSPLHF. The CDR3 nucleotides are TGCAGCGTCCGGACAGAACCCAATTCACCCCTCCACTTT.

The sample holds a few counts of this clonotype. This chain uses TRBV7-3 with TRBJ2-5, with 8 nucleotides matching TRBD1. The V segment lost 2 bases and the J segment 1 base; nucleotides outside the gene matches: 12. Germline values: CDR1 SGHTA, CDR2 FQGTGA. The CDR3 runs 18 residues. CDR3 loop: CASSLVGGGQVPQETQYF. CDR3 sequence (DNA): TGTGCCAGCAGCTTAGTAGGAGGGGGACAGGTGCCCCAAGAGACCCAGTACTTC. Using reference TRBV7-3 and TRBJ2-5 for the parts outside the CDR3, the full variable domain is GAGVSQTPSNKVTEKGKYVELRCDPISGHTALYWYRQSLGQGPEFLIYFQGTGAADDSGLPNDRFFAVRPEGSVSTLKIQRTERGDSAVYLCASSLVGGGQVPQETQYFGPGTRLLVL.

The V call is TRBV20-1, the J call TRBJ1-2; D remains unclear. V dropped 1 base and J dropped 3 bases, with 18 bases sitting between them. Germline assignment: CDR1 DFQATT and CDR2 SNEGSKA (reference sequence). The CDR3 runs to 16 residues. The chain's CDR3 is CSARAPDGGVYYGYTF. Here the CDR3 DNA reads TGCAGTGCTAGAGCTCCGGACGGAGGAGTCTACTATGGCTACACCTTC.

The rearrangement links TRBV7-9 to TRBJ1-2; D ambiguous. Looked up from germline, CDR1 is SEHNR and CDR2 is FQNEAQ (reference sequence). The CDR3 totals 14 residues. V dropped 0 bases and J dropped 3 bases, with 8 bases sitting between them. The DNA for the CDR3 is TGTGCCAGCAGCTTAGCGGACGGAGACTATGGCTACACCTTC. It is translated as CASSLADGDYGYTF.

This chain uses TRBV30 with TRBJ2-3; the D gene is possibly TRBD1 (6 bases). There are 16 residues in the CDR3. The V gene's germline CDR1 is GTSNPN and CDR2 SVGIG (reference sequence). The V end was cut by 4 bases, the J end by 1 base, with 18 bases between. The CDR3 region has the DNA TGTGCCTGGACTAAACGTTGGGCAGGGGGCACAGATACGCAGTATTTT. Residues: CAWTKRWAGGTDTQYF.

The V and J genes are TRBV18 and TRBJ2-2; perhaps TRBD1 as D (6 bases). V was trimmed by 3 bases and J by 0 bases, leaving 11 bases between them. The CDR3 length is 16 residues. Germline V CDR1 and CDR2: KGHSH, LQKENI. As DNA, the CDR3 is TGTGCCAGCTCACCGACAGGAACTGCGAACACCGGGGAGCTGTTTTTT. Its translation is CASSPTGTANTGELFF.

The sample holds a few counts of this clonotype. The chain uses TRBV5-1 and TRBJ2-5; D is undetermined. Germline V lookup: CDR1 SGHRS, CDR2 YFSETQ. V shed 4 bases and J shed 0 bases, with 10 bases lying between them. This CDR3 is built from 14 residues. DNA of the CDR3: TGCGCCAGCAGCCCCGGATCTTACCAAGAGACCCAGTACTTC. The encoded protein is CASSPGSYQETQYF.

This clonotype turned up a few times. The CDR3 DNA sequence: TGTGCCATCAGTGAGTCGGACACAGGTGACCTGGCATCTCGCTACACCTTC. Protein product: CAISESDTGDLASRYTF. V is TRBV10-3 and J is TRBJ1-2; tentative D call: TRBD1 (5 bases). Trimming took off 0 bases at V and 9 bases at J, with 23 bases between the two ends. The CDR3 length is 17 residues. The germline CDR1 and CDR2 sequences are ENHRY and SYGVKD.

This clonotype was seen more than once but under ten times. The V and J genes are TRBV29-1 and TRBJ2-7; TRBD2 might be the D (5 bases). The CDR3 spans 13 residues. The V and J ends lost 5 bases and 0 bases respectively, with 11 bases between them. Germline V gene lookup returns CDR1 SQVTM and CDR2 ANQGSEA. The CDR3 nucleotides are TGCAGCGTTACTAGTGCTGCCTCCTACGAGCAGTACTTC. This translates into CSVTSAASYEQYF.

In this sample, this clonotype turned up a few times. The rearrangement uses TRBV2 and TRBJ2-7; D is undetermined. V lost 7 bases and J lost 7, with 17 bases in between. The CDR3 is 13 residues long. From germline, CDR1 is SNHLY and CDR2 FYNNEI. The CDR3 spells CASKRDTPTEQYF. CDR3 in DNA: TGTGCCAGCAAGCGAGACACCCCTACGGAGCAGTACTTC.

This clonotype was observed a handful of times. The CDR3 nucleotides read TGTGCCAGCAGCGATGGAGTGGAGAATCAAGAGACCCAGTACTTC. Protein: CASSDGVENQETQYF. The rearrangement uses TRBV7-9 and TRBJ2-5; no definite D call. The V and J ends lost 5 bases and 2 bases respectively, with 15 bases between them. The CDR3 is made up of 15 amino acids. Germline V CDR1 and CDR2: SEHNR, FQNEAQ (reference sequence).